A selection of T cell receptor beta chains follows, all from one sample in a study of CD8 T cells in Susac syndrome. TCRdb re-called the immunoSEQ multiplex PCR reads with MiXCR, one entry per CDR3 protein. Found here are about 180,000 distinct CDR3 sequences, roughly 95% of them singletons; the top ten hold 0.15% to 0.2%. Material for sequencing was CD8+ T cells from PBMCs. These receptors all stem from a human donor with multiple sclerosis. CDR3s include the opening cysteine and the closing phenylalanine or tryptophan. The D gene is left open where the match is weak. Clone size is shown for a subset of rows, as once, few, many or a class of expanded clone.

-	TRBV3-1	TRBD1	TRBJ1-2	TGTGCCAGCAGCCAAAGGGGACAGGGATGGTCGGGCGGCTACACCTTC	CASSQRGQGWSGGYTF
-	TRBV3-1	-	TRBJ2-7	TGTGCCAGCAGCCAAGATTGGGTCTTGTACTTC	CASSQDWVLYF
-	TRBV20-1	-	TRBJ2-2	TGCAGTGCCCTACTTGGGGGGGCCTTCGCCGCCGGGGAGCTGTTTTTT	CSALLGGAFAAGELFF
-	TRBV9	TRBD1	TRBJ2-3	TGTGCCAGCAGCGCTCAGGGGGCTGGGAGCACAGATACGCAGTATTTT	CASSAQGAGSTDTQYF
-	TRBV20-1	TRBD2	TRBJ2-2	TGCAGTGCTAGAGTTGGCGGGGGAGTGAACACCGGGGAGCTGTTTTTT	CSARVGGGVNTGELFF
-	TRBV29-1	TRBD1	TRBJ2-7	TGCAGCGTTATAGGACAGGGCTATCTCTACGAGCAGTACTTC	CSVIGQGYLYEQYF
-	TRBV4-1	TRBD2	TRBJ2-7	TGCGCCAGCAGCCAAGGGACTAGCGTTTCCTACGAGCAGTACTTC	CASSQGTSVSYEQYF
-	TRBV6-5	TRBD2	TRBJ2-3	TGTGCCAGCAGTTACGGGACTACCACAGATACGCAGTATTTT	CASSYGTTTDTQYF
-	TRBV25-1	-	TRBJ2-5	TGTGCCAGCAGTGAAGGGACGAAGACCCAGTACTTC	CASSEGTKTQYF
few	TRBV12-3/TRBV12-4	TRBD1	TRBJ1-2	TGTGCCAGCAGCCACGGGACAGGCTATGGCTACACCTTC	CASSHGTGYGYTF